This T cell receptor (beta chain) originates from a study of CD8 T cells in Susac syndrome. With random hexamers, 0.5 to 1 ug RNA was reverse transcribed. immunoSEQ multiplex PCR amplified TCR beta CDR3 across 54 Vbeta, 13 Jbeta. MiXCR was run by TCRdb on the immunoSEQ multiplex PCR reads, yielding one entry per CDR3 protein. The table has more than 250,000 distinct CDR3 sequences, 92% seen once. The T cells that were sequenced for TCR beta were CD8+ and CD4+ cells from blood. Both CD4+ and CD8+ T cells were negatively isolated, and TEMRA cells underwent FACS enrichment. Germline assignment: CDR1 MNHEY and CDR2 SMNVEV (reference sequence). This CDR3 has 15 residues. V shed 4 bases, J shed 4 bases, and the junction held 9 bases outside the gene matches.

Sequences were obtained from CD4+ T cells from PBMCs. The rearrangement links TRBV27 to TRBJ1-2; 7 bases fit TRBD1. The receptor's source is a human donor with multiple sclerosis. In nucleotides, the CDR3 is TGTGCCAGCAGTTCGACAGGGTATTACGGCTATGGCTACACCTTC. This sequence encodes CASSSTGYYGYGYTF.